The clone carrying this TCR beta chain was detected only a few times. These data belong to a study of T-cell reconstitution after alpha-beta-depleted transplantation in children. The authors prepared the TCRbeta library with unique molecular identifiers. TCRdb independently ran MiXCR on the PCR reads; one entry per CDR3 protein. The data hold approximately 590,000 distinct CDR3 sequences, with roughly 10% observed a single time. The sequence was collected from a human donor who donated a stem cell graft to a child with acute myeloid leukemia. The sample in question was PBMCs from the stem cell graft donor, obtained from the stem cell graft.

The CDR3 loop is CASSFGQGGSTQYF. The CDR3 DNA is TGTGCCAGCAGCTTCGGACAGGGCGGGAGTACGCAGTATTTT. The rearrangement links TRBV5-6 to TRBJ2-3, with D possibly being TRBD1 (8 bases). V gave up 2 bases and J gave up 8 bases, with 15 bases separating them. This CDR3 has 14 residues. From germline, CDR1 is SGHDT and CDR2 YYEEEE.